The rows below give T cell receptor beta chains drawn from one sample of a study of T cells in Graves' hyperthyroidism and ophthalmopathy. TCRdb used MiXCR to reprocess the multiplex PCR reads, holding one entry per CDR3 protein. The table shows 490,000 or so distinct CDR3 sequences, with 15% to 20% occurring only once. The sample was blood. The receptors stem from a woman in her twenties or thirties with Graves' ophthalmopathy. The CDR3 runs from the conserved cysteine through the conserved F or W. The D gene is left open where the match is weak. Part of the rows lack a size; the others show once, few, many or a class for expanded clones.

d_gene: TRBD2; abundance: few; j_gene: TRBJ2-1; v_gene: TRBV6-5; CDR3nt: TGTGCCAGCAGTTACGTAATGGCGGGAGGGCCGTACAATGAGCAGTTCTTC; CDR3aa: CASSYVMAGGPYNEQFF
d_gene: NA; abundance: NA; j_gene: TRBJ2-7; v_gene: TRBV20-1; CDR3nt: TGCAGTGCTAGTTCGGCAGGGAAAAGGATCCACGAGCAGTACTTC; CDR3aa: CSASSAGKRIHEQYF
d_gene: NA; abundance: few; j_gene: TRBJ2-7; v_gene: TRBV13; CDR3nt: TGTGCCAGCAGCTTAAACAGCGCCGGCGAGCAGTACTTC; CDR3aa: CASSLNSAGEQYF
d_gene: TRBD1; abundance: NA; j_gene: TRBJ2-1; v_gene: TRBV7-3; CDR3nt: TGTGCCAGCAGGCCTCCCGGTGAGACAGGGTCAAGTGAGCAGTTCTTC; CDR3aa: CASRPPGETGSSEQFF
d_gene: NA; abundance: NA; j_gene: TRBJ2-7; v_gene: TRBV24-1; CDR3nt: TGTGCCACCAGTGATCCCGCCCAGGGTACCTCAGGGGAGCAGTACTTC; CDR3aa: CATSDPAQGTSGEQYF
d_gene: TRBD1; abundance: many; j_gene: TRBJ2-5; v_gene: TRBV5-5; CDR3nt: TGTGCCAGCGGCAGGTCGGGACAGGGAGAGACCCAGTACTTC; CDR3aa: CASGRSGQGETQYF
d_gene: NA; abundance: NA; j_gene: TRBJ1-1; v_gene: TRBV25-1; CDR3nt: TGTGCCAGCAGTGATTATGAGGGACACCAATACACTGAAGCTTTCTTT; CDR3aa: CASSDYEGHQYTEAFF
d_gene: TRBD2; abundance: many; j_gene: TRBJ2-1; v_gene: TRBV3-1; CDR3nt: TGTGCCAGCAGCCAGGATTCGGGACTAGCATGGGGGCAGTTCTTC; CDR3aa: CASSQDSGLAWGQFF
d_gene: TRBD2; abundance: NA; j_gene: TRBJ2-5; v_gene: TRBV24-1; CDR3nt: TGTGCCACCAGTGAACTAGCGGGGCTTCAAGAGACCCAGTACTTC; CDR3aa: CATSELAGLQETQYF
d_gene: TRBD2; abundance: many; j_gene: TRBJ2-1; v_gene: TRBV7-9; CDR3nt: TGTGCCAGTAAACATCTACGGACTAGCGGCTACAATGAGCAGTTCTTC; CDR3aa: CASKHLRTSGYNEQFF
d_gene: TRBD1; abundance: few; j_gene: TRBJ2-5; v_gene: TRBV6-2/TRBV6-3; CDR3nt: TGTGCCAGCAGTTCCTCTCGGACAGGTTGGGAGACCCAGTACTTC; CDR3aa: CASSSSRTGWETQYF
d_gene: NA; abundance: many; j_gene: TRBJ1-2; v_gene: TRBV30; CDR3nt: TGTGCCTGGGATCGGGGGGGAGACTATGGCTACACCTTC; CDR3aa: CAWDRGGDYGYTF
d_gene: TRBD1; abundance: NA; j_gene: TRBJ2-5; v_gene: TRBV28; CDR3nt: TGTGCCAGCAGTTTTTCACAGGGGGCTGAGGAGACCCAGTACTTC; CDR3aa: CASSFSQGAEETQYF